These 20 T cell receptor beta chains share one sample of origin, sequenced in a study of T cells after yellow fever vaccination. TCRdb re-called the 5' RACE reads with MiXCR, one entry per CDR3 protein. The table includes some 420,000 distinct CDR3 sequences, under 20% detected once. This sample comprised PBMCs, obtained before the yellow fever booster vaccination. These receptors all come from a man aged 18 to 29 who received the YFV17D yellow fever vaccine.

The V call is TRBV5-4, the J call TRBJ2-7, with 10 nucleotides matching TRBD1. Unmatched junction bases numbered 8, after V lost 4 bases and J lost 1 base. CDR1 and CDR2 (germline): SGHNT, YYREEE (reference sequence). The CDR3 is 16 residues long. CDR3 region: CASSTSLGQGSYEQYF. The CDR3 nucleotides read TGTGCCAGCAGCACAAGCCTGGGACAGGGGTCCTACGAGCAGTACTTC.

The chain recombines TRBV20-1 with TRBJ2-3; D uncertain. Germline V gives CDR1 DFQATT, CDR2 SNEGSKA (reference sequence). The CDR3 consists of 14 residues. Trimming cost V 0 bases and J 4 bases, with 11 bases left between them. The CDR3 coding sequence is TGCAGTGCTAGAGATCGTGGGAATCCAGATACGCAGTATTTT. This gives the protein CSARDRGNPDTQYF.

The rearrangement joins TRBV20-1 to TRBJ1-4, with 10 bases matching TRBD1. The CDR3 has 13 amino acids. With V trimmed by 6 bases and J by 6 bases, 4 bases remained unmatched. CDR1 is DFQATT and CDR2 is SNEGSKA in the germline V gene (reference sequence). The CDR3 coding sequence is TGCAGTGCCAGGACAGGGGGGGATGAAAAACTGTTTTTT. Its protein product is CSARTGGDEKLFF.

The chain couples TRBV5-1 to TRBJ2-4; perhaps TRBD2 as D (6 bases). Trimming shortened V by 0 bases and J by 8 bases, and 12 bases separated the two germline ends. The germline gives CDR1 SGHRS, CDR2 YFSETQ. This CDR3 comprises 14 residues. This chain's CDR3 is CASSLGQGGDIQYF. The DNA of the CDR3 is TGCGCCAGCAGCTTGGGCCAGGGAGGAGACATTCAGTACTTC.

This chain connects TRBV20-1 to TRBJ2-2; no definite D call. The V end lost 4 bases, the J end lost 1 base, and 7 bases lay between the germline ends. The CDR3 sequence is 13 residues long. CDR1 and CDR2 (germline): DFQATT, SNEGSKA (reference sequence). CDR3 sequence reads: CSAIDGNTGELFF. In DNA form, the CDR3 reads TGCAGTGCTATTGACGGGAACACCGGGGAGCTGTTTTTT.

The genes are TRBV12-3 or TRBV12-4 and TRBJ2-7; D may correspond to TRBD1 or TRBD2 (6 bases each). V was cut by 1 base and J by 6 bases, with 13 bases left in between. The CDR3 spans 14 residues. The CDR3: CASSLETGAGEQYF. CDR3 nucleotides: TGTGCCAGCAGTTTAGAGACGGGGGCCGGCGAGCAGTACTTC.

The rearrangement joins TRBV11-2 to TRBJ2-3; 12 bases are shared with TRBD1. V trimming: 5 bases; J trimming: 2 bases; junction bases outside the gene matches: 8. Germline CDR1 and CDR2: SGHAT and FQNNGV. The CDR3 is 17 amino acids. CDR3 DNA sequence: TGTGCCAGCAGCCCGGGACAGGGGGCTGGGGCCACAGATACGCAGTATTTT. It yields the protein CASSPGQGAGATDTQYF.

CDR3 sequence (DNA): TGCGCCAGCAGCCAAACCCCGGAGAGTAGCCACGGTGAGCAGTTCTTC. Translation: CASSQTPESSHGEQFF. This chain joins TRBV4-3 and TRBJ2-1; D is unresolved. Deletions cut 2 bases from V and 9 bases from J, with 20 bases between. Per germline, CDR1 LGHNA and CDR2 YSLEER. CDR3 length equals 16 residues.

There are a few counts of this clonotype. The chain links TRBV6-2 or TRBV6-3 to TRBJ2-1, with 11 bases that match TRBD2. CDR1 is MNHEY and CDR2 is SVGEGT in the germline V gene. This CDR3 has 17 amino acids. Trimming took 5 bases from V and 5 from J; bases not matched to a gene: 11. The CDR3 is CASSETAGLAVDNEQFF. The CDR3 DNA follows: TGTGCCAGCAGTGAGACGGCGGGACTAGCGGTTGACAATGAGCAGTTCTTC.

This clonotype has just a few counts. The chain joins TRBV24-1 to TRBJ2-5, with D possibly being TRBD1 or TRBD2 (5 bases each). This CDR3 contains 14 residues. Germline loops: CDR1 KGHDR, CDR2 SFDVKD. Trimming took 5 bases from V and 5 from J, leaving 14 bases between them. In DNA form, the CDR3 reads TGTGCCACCAGTGCCGGACAACCGGGGGAGACCCAGTACTTC. Its protein product is CATSAGQPGETQYF.

This clonotype came up a few times. The chain links TRBV12-3 or TRBV12-4 to TRBJ2-5; no firm D call. This CDR3 spans 14 amino acids. V shed 7 bases and J shed 6 bases, with 18 bases lying between them. CDR3 protein: CASTLGSGLKTQYF. The CDR3 DNA sequence: TGTGCCAGCACCCTTGGATCGGGCTTAAAGACCCAGTACTTC.

This chain connects TRBV12-3 or TRBV12-4 to TRBJ1-1; 9 bases agree with TRBD1. The CDR3 extends over 16 amino acids. V was pared by 5 bases and J by 4 bases, with 11 bases of the junction left unmatched. This chain's CDR3 is CASSRDRVGTSTEAFF. DNA of the CDR3: TGTGCCAGCAGTCGGGACAGGGTGGGGACTAGCACTGAAGCTTTCTTT.

The gene calls are TRBV4-3 and TRBJ2-1; 9 nucleotides match TRBD2. The CDR3 extends over 16 amino acids. Trimming at V came to 0 bases and at J to 3 bases, leaving 3 bases not matched to a gene. Per the germline V gene, CDR1 is LGHNA and CDR2 is YSLEER. CDR3 DNA sequence: TGCGCCAGCAGCCAAGAAAGACTAGCGGACTACAATGAGCAGTTCTTC. Amino acid sequence: CASSQERLADYNEQFF.

There are a few counts of this clonotype. The V call is TRBV6-2 or TRBV6-3, the J call TRBJ1-5; 7 bases fit TRBD1. Germline V gene sequence: CDR1 MNHEY, CDR2 SVGEGT. The CDR3 has 16 amino acids. Trimming removed 5 bases from V and 4 bases from J; junction bases left unmatched: 11. Here the CDR3 reads CASSASQTGWNQPQHF. The CDR3 nucleotides are TGTGCCAGCAGTGCGAGCCAGACAGGGTGGAATCAGCCCCAGCATTTT.

V and J are TRBV21-1 and TRBJ2-7; the DNA was not compared with TRBD2, the D call given in the table. TRBV21-1 is marked as a pseudogene. The CDR3 covers 16 residues. In DNA form, the CDR3 reads TGTGCCAGCAGCAATGGCCCGGCCCTACCTACCTACGAGCAGTACTTC. As protein: CASSNGPALPTYEQYF.

This clonotype has a count of ten or more. The CDR3 nucleotides read TGTGCCAGCAGCCCTAGCTACGGGGGGGCCTACAATGAGCAGTTCTTC. This gives the protein CASSPSYGGAYNEQFF. This chain connects TRBV12-3 or TRBV12-4 to TRBJ2-1; 8 bases line up with TRBD2. The CDR3 has 16 amino acids. Unmatched junction bases numbered 9, after V lost 6 bases and J lost 2 bases.

The chain uses TRBV6-5 and TRBJ2-3, with 9 bases fitting TRBD2. The CDR3 contains 15 residues. J lost 6 bases, V lost 4 bases, and 8 bases had no gene match. Germline assignment: CDR1 MNHEY and CDR2 SVGAGI. This chain's CDR3 is CASSFRRGGPDTQYF. CDR3 sequence (DNA): TGTGCCAGCAGTTTTCGGCGGGGGGGCCCGGATACGCAGTATTTT.

This clonotype has only a few counts. V is TRBV5-5 and J is TRBJ2-2; D not certain. Looked up from germline, CDR1 is SGHKS and CDR2 is YYEKEE (reference sequence). V lost 1 base to trimming and J lost 4 bases, with 11 bases between them. This CDR3 is 15 amino acids long. The chain's CDR3 is CASSLSPHGTGELFF. In DNA form, the CDR3 reads TGTGCCAGCAGCTTGTCTCCCCATGGCACCGGGGAGCTGTTTTTT.

Only a few counts were recorded for this clonotype. V is TRBV7-2 and J is TRBJ2-2; D not certain. CDR3 size: 17 residues. V lost 5 bases to trimming and J lost 0 bases, with 16 bases between them. CDR1 is SGHTA and CDR2 is FQGNSA in the germline V gene. The CDR3: CASSPYIVVANTGELFF. The CDR3 DNA reads TGTGCCAGCAGCCCCTACATCGTTGTGGCGAACACCGGGGAGCTGTTTTTT.

The chain links TRBV7-8 to TRBJ2-5; the match to TRBD2 covers 8 bases. The V segment lost 7 bases and the J segment 3 bases; nucleotides outside the gene matches: 7. This CDR3 has 14 residues. Germline V gene lookup returns CDR1 SGHVS and CDR2 FQNEAQ. The CDR3, as DNA: TGTGCCAGCACCGACGGGACTAGAGAAGAGACCCAGTACTTC. Its translation is CASTDGTREETQYF.